This T cell receptor (beta chain) was documented in a study of blood T cell repertoires in COVID-19. Trimming left V 5 bases short and J 0 bases short, with 7 bases between. This CDR3 region has 13 residues. The germline V gene encodes CDR1 LNHDA and CDR2 SQIVND (reference sequence). Generated by immunoSEQ multiplex PCR, the TCRdb table keeps only in-frame clones and is missing some. The sample consists of 130,000 to 150,000 clones, about 80% of them appearing once. This receptor was obtained from a man in his fifties who had recovered from COVID-19. The specimen was PBMCs or T cells enriched from blood (not recorded which). The rearrangement uses TRBV19 and TRBJ1-1, with D uncertain. CDR3 sequence: CASSPTLNTEAFF. DNA for the CDR3: TGTGCCAGTAGTCCGACACTGAACACTGAAGCTTTCTTT.